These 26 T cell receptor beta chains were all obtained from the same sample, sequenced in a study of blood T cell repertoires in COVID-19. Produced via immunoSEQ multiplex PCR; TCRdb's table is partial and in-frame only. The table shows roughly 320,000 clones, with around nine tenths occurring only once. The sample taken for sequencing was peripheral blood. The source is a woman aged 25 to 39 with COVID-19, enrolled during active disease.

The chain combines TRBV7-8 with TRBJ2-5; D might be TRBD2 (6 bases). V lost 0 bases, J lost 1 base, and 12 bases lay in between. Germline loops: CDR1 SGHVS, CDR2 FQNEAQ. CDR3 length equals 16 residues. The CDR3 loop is CASSLAGGTPQETQYF. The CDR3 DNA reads TGTGCCAGCAGCTTAGCGGGAGGTACCCCCCAAGAGACCCAGTACTTC.

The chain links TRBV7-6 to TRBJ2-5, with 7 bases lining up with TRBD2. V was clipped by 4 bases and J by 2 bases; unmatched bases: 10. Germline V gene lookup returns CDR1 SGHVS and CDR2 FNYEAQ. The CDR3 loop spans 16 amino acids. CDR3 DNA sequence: TGTGCCAGCAGCTCCCCGGGGGGACCGAATCAAGAGACCCAGTACTTC. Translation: CASSSPGGPNQETQYF.

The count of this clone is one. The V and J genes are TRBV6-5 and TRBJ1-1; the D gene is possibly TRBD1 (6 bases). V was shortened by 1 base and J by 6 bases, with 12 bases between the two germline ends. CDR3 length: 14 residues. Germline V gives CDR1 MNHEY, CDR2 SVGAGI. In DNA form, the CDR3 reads TGTGCCAGCAGTTACTATGGAGGGGGGGCTGAAGCTTTCTTT. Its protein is CASSYYGGGAEAFF.

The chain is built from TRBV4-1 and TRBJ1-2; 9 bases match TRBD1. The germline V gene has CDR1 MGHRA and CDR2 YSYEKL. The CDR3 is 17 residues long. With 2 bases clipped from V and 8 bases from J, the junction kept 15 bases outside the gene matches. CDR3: CASSQPSAGNRGQGYTF. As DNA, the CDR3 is TGCGCCAGCAGCCAACCATCGGCGGGTAACAGGGGGCAAGGCTACACCTTC.

The CDR3 DNA follows: TGTGCCAGCAGTTTCTCGTTGGAGGTTGGTCACACAGATACGCAGTATTTT. The encoded protein is CASSFSLEVGHTDTQYF. The V and J genes are TRBV28 and TRBJ2-3; a weak D match, TRBD2 (5 bases). CDR1 and CDR2 (germline): MDHEN, SYDVKM. Trimming cost V 3 bases and J 2 bases, with 18 bases left between them. The CDR3 loop spans 17 amino acids.

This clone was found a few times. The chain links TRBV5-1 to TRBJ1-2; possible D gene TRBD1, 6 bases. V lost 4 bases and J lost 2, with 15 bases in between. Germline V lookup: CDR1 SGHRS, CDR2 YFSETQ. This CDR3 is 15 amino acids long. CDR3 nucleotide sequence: TGCGCCAGCAGCCCGGGAAGGGGGATCAACTATGGCTACACCTTC. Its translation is CASSPGRGINYGYTF.

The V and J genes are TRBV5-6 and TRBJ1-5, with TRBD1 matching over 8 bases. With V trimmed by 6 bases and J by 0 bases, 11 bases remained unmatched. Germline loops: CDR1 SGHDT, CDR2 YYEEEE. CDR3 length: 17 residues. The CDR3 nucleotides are TGTGCCAGCACTCCGCTGGGACAGGTCGTTAGCAATCAGCCCCAGCATTTT. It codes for CASTPLGQVVSNQPQHF. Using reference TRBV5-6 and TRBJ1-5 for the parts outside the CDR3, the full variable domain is DAGVTQSPTHLIKTRGQQVTLRCSPKSGHDTVSWYQQALGQGPQFIFQYYEEEERQRGNFPDRFSGHQFPNYSSELNVNALLLGDSALYLCASTPLGQVVSNQPQHFGDGTRLSIL.

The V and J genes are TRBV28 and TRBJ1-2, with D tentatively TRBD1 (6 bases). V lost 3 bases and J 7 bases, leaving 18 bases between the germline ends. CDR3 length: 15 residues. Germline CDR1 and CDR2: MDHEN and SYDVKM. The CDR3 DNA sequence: TGTGCCAGCAGTTTTAGCCCAGGGGAGGGTGGTGGCTACACCTTC. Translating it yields CASSFSPGEGGGYTF.

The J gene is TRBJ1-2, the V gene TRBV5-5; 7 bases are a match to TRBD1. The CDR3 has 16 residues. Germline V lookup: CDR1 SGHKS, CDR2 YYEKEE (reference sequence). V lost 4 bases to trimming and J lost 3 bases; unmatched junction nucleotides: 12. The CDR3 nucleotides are TGTGCCAGCAGCCTACCCGGTGGAGGGGGCCACTATGGCTACACCTTC. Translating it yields CASSLPGGGGHYGYTF.

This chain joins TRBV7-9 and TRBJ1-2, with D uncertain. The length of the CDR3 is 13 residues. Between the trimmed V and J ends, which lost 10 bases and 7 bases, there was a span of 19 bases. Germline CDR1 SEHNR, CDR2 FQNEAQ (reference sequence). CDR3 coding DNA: TGTGCCACCACGGTGCAAGCCCTCTCTGGCTACACCTTC. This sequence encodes CATTVQALSGYTF.

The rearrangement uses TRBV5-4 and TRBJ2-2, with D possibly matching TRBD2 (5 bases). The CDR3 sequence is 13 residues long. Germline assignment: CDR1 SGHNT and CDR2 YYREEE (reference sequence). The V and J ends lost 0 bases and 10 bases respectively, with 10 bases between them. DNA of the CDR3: TGTGCCAGCAGCTTGGAGAGGGCTGTGGAGCTGTTTTTT. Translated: CASSLERAVELFF.

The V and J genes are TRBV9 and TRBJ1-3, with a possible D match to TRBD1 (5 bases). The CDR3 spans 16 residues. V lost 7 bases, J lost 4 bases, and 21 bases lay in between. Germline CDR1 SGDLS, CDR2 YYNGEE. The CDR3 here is CASSKGEGAGGNTIYF. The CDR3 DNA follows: TGTGCCAGCTCAAAAGGGGAAGGGGCAGGAGGAAACACCATATATTTT.

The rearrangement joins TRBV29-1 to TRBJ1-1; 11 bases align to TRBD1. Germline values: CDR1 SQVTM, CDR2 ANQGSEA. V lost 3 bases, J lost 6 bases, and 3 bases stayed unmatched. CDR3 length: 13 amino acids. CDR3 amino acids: CSVDEDRGPEAFF. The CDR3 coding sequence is TGCAGCGTTGACGAGGACAGGGGGCCTGAAGCTTTCTTT.

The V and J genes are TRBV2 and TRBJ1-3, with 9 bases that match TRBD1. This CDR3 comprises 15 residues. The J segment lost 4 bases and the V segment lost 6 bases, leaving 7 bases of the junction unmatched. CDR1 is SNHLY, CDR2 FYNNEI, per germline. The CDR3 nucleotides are TGTGCCAGCAGAGCAGTTGGGACAGGGGGAAACACCATATATTTT. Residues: CASRAVGTGGNTIYF.

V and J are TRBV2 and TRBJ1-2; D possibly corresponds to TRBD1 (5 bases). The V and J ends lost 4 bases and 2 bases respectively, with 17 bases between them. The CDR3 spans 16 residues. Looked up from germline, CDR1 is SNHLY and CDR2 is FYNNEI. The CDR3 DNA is TGTGCCAGCAGTGGCGAGTTTTACGGGGGGAACTATGGCTACACCTTC. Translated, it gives CASSGEFYGGNYGYTF. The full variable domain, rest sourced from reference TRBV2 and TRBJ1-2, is EPEVTQTPSHQVTQMGQEVILRCVPISNHLYFYWYRQILGQKVEFLVSFYNNEISEKSEIFDDQFSVERPDGSNFTLKIRSTKLEDSAMYFCASSGEFYGGNYGYTFGSGTRLTVV.

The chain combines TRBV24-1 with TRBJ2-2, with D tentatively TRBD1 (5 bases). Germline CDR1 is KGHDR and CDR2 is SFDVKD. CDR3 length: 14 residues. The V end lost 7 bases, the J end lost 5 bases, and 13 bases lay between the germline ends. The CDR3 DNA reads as TGTGCCACCAGGGGGCTAGGATCTACCGGGGAGCTGTTTTTT. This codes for CATRGLGSTGELFF.

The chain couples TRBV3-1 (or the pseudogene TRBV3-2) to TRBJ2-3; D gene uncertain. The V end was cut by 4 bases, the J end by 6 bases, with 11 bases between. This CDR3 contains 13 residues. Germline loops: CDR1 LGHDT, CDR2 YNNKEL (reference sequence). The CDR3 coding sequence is TGTGCCAGCAGCCGGTCGACTTCGGATACGCAGTATTTT. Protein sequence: CASSRSTSDTQYF.

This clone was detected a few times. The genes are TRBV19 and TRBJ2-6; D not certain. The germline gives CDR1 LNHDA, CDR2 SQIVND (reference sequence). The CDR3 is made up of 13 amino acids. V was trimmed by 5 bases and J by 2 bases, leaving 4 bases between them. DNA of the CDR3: TGTGCCAGTAGTTCCACTGGGGCCAACGTCCTGACTTTC. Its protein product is CASSSTGANVLTF.

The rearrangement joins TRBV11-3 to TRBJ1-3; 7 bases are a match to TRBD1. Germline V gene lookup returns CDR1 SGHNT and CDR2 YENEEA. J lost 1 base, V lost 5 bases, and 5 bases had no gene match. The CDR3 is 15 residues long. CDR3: CASSRNRGSGNTIYF. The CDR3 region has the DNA TGTGCCAGCAGCCGTAACAGGGGATCTGGAAACACCATATATTTT.

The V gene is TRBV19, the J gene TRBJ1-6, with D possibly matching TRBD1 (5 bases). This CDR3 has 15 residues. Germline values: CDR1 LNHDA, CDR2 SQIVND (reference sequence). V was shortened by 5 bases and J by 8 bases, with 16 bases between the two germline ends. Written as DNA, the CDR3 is TGTGCCAGTAGTTCCGACAGTAATCCCTATTCACCCCTCCACTTT. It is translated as CASSSDSNPYSPLHF.

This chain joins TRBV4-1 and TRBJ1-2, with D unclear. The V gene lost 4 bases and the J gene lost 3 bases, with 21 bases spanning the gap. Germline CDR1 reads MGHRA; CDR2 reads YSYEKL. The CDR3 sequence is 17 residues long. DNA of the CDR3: TGCGCCAGCAGCCTCAGTCGTGGTCAGGCGATTTACTATGGCTACACCTTC. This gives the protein CASSLSRGQAIYYGYTF.

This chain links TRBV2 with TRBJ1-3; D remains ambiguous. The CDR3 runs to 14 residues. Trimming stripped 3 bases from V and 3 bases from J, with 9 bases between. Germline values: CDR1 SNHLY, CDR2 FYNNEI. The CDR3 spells CASSDSGYGNTIYF. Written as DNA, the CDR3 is TGTGCCAGCAGTGACTCCGGTTATGGAAACACCATATATTTT.

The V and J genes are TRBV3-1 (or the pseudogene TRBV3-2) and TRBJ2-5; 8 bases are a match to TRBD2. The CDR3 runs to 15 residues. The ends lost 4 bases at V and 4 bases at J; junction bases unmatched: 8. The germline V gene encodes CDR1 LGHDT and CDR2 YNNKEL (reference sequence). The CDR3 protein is CASSPGGGRGETQYF. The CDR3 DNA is TGTGCCAGCAGCCCCGGCGGGGGGCGAGGAGAGACCCAGTACTTC.

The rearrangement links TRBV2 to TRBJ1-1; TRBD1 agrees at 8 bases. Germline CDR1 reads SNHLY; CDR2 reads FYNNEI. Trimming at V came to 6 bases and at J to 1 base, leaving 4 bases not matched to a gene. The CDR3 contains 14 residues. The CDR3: CASRQGAPNTEAFF. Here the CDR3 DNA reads TGTGCCAGCAGGCAGGGGGCGCCGAACACTGAAGCTTTCTTT.

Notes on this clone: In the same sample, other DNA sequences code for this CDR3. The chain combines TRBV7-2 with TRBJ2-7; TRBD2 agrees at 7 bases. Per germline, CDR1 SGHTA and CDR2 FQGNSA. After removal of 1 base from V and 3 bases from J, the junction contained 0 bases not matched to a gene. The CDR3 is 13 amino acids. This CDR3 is CASSLGGGYEQYF. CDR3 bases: TGTGCCAGCAGCTTAGGGGGGGGCTACGAGCAGTACTTC.

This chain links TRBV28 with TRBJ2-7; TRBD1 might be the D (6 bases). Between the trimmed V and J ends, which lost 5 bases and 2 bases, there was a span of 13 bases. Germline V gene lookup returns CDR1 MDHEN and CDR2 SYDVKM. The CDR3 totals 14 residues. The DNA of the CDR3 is TGTGCCAGCAGTCACCGGACAGCTCCCTACGAGCAGTACGTC. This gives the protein CASSHRTAPYEQYV.